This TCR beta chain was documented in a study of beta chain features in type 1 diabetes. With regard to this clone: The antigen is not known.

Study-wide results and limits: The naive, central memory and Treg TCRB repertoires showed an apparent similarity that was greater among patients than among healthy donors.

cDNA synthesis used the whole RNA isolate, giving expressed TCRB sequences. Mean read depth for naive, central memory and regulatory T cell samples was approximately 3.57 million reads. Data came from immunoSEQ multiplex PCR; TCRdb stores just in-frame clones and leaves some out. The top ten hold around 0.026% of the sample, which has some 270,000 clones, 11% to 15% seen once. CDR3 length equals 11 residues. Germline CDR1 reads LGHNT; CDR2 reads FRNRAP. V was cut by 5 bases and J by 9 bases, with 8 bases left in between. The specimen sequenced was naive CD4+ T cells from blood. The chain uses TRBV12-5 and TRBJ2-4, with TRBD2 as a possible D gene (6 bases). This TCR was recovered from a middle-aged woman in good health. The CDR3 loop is CASGPGGIQYF. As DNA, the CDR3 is TGTGCTAGTGGTCCCGGGGGCATTCAGTACTTC.